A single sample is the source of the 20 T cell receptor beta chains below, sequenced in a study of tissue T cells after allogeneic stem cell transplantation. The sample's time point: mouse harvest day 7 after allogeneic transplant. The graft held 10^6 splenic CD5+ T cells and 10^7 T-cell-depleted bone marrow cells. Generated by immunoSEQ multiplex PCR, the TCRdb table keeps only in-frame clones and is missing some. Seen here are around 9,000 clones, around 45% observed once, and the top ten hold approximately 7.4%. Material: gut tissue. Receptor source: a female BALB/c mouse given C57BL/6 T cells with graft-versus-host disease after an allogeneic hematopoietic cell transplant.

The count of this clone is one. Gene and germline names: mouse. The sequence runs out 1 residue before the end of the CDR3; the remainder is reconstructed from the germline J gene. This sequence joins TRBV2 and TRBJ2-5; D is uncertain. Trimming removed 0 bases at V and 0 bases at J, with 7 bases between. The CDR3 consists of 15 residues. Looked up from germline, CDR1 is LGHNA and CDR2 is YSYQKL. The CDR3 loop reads CASSQDSVNQDTQYF. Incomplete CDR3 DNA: TGTGCCAGCAGCCAAGACTCAGTTAACCAAGACACCCAGTAC.

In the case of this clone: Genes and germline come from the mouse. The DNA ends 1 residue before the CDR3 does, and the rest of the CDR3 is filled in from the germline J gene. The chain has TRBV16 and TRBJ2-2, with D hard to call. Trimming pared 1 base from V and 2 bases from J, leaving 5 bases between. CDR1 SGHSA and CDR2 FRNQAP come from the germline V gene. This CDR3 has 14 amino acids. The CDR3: CASSLGMNTGQLYF. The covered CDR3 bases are TGTGCAAGCAGCTTAGGGATGAACACCGGGCAGCTCTAC.

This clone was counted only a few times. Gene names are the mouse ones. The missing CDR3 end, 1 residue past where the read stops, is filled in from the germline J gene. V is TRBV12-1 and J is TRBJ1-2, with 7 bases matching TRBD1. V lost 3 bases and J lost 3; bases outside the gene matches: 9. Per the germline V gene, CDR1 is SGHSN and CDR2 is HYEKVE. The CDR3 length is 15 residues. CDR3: CASSTDRERDSDYTF. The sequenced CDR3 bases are TGTGCCAGCTCTACCGACAGGGAAAGGGACTCCGACTACACC. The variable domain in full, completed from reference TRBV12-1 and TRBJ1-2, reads DSGVVQSPRHIIKEKGGRSVLTCIPISGHSNVVWYQQTLGKELKFLIQHYEKVERDKGFLPSRFSVQQFDDYHSEMNMSALELEDSAMYFCASSTDRERDSDYTFGSGTRLLVI.

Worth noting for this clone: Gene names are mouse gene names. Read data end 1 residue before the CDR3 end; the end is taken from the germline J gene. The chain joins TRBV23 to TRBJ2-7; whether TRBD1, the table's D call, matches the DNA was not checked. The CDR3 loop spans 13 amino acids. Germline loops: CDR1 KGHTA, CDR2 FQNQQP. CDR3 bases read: TGCTCCAGCAGCCCCGACAGCTCCTATGAACAGTAC. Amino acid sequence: CSSSPDSSYEQY. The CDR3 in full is CSSSPDSSYEQYF.

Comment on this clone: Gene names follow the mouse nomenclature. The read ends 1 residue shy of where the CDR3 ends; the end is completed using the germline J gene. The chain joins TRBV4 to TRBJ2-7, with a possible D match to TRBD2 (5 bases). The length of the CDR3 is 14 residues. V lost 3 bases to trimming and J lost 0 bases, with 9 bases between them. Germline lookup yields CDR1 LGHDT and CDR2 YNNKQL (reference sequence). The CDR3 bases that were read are TGTGCCAGCAGCTATGTGGGGAGCTCCTATGAACAGTAC. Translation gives CASSYVGSSYEQY. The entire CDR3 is CASSYVGSSYEQYF.

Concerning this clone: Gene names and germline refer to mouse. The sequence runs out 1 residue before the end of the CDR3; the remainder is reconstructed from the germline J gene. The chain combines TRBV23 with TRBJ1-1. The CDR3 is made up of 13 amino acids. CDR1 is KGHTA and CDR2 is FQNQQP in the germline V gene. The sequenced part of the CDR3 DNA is TGCTCCAGCAGTTCGGAAGCAAACACAGAAGTCTTC. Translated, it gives CSSSSEANTEVF. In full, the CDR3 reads CSSSSEANTEVFF.

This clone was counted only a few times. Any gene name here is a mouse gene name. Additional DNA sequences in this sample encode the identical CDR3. The CDR3 DNA, read in part, is TGTGCCAGCAGCTTAAGGACTGGGGGTTATGAACAGTAC. Its protein product is CASSLRTGGYEQY. The full CDR3 reads CASSLRTGGYEQYF. This rearrangement joins TRBV3 to TRBJ2-7; TRBD2 aligns across 10 bases. The read terminates 1 residue ahead of where the CDR3 ends, so the germline J gene completes it. J was trimmed by 4 bases and V by 2 bases; bases with no gene match: 2. Germline V gene lookup returns CDR1 SNHLY and CDR2 FYNGKV (reference sequence). The CDR3 length is 14 residues.

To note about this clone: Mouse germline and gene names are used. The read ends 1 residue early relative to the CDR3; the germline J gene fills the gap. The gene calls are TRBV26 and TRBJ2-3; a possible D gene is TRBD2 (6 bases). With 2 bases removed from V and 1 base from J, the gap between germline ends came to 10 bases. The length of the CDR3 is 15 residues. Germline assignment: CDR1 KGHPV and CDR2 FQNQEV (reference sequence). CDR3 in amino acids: CASSLMSGGAETLYF. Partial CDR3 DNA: TGTGCCAGCAGTCTGATGTCTGGGGGTGCAGAAACGCTGTAT.

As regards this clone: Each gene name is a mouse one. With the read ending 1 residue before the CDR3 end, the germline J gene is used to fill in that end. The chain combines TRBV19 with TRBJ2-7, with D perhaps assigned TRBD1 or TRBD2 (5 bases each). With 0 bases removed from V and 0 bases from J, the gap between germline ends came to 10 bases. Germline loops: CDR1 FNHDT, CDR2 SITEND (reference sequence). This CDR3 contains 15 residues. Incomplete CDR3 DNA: TGTGCCAGCAGTATAGGATCCGGGGGCTCCTATGAACAGTAC. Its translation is CASSIGSGGSYEQY. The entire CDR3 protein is CASSIGSGGSYEQYF.

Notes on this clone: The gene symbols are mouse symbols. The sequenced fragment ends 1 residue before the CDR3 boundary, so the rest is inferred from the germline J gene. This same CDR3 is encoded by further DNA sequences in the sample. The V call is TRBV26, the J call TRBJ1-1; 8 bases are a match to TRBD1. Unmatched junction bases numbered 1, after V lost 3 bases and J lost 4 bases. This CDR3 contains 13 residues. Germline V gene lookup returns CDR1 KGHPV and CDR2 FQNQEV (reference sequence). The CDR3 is CASSLTGGTEVFF. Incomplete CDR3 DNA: TGTGCCAGCAGTCTCACAGGGGGCACAGAAGTCTTC.

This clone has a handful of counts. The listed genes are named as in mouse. The chain's CDR3 is CASSLSQFSAETLYF. The sequenced CDR3 bases are TGTGCCAGCAGTCTGTCACAGTTTAGTGCAGAAACGCTGTAT. This chain connects TRBV26 to TRBJ2-3; D is ambiguous. The read gets to within 1 residue of the CDR3 end, and the germline J gene fills in the rest. V lost 0 bases and J lost 0, with 7 bases in between. The germline gives CDR1 KGHPV, CDR2 FQNQEV (reference sequence). The length of the CDR3 is 15 residues.

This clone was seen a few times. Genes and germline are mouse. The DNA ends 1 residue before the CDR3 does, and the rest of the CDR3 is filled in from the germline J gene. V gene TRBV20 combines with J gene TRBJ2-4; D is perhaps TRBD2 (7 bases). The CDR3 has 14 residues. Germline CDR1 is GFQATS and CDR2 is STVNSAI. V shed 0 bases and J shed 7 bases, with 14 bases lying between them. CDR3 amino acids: CGARDEGGRDTLYF. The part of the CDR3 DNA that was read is TGTGGTGCTAGGGATGAGGGGGGCAGGGACACCTTGTAC.

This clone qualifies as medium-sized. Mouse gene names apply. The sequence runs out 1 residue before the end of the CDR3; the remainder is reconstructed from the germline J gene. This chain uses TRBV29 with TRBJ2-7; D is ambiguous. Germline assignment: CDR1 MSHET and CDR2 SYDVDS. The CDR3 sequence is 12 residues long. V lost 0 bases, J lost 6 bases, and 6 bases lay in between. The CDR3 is CASSLSAAEQYF. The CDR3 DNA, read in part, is TGTGCTAGCAGTTTATCGGCAGCTGAACAGTAC.

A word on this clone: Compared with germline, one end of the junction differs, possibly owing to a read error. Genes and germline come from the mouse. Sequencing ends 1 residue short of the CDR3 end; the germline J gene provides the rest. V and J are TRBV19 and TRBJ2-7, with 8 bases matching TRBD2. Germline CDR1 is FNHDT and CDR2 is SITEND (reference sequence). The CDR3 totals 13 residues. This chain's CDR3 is CASIIRGGREQYF. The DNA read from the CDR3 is TGTGCCAGCATTATACGGGGGGGGCGGGAACAGTAC.

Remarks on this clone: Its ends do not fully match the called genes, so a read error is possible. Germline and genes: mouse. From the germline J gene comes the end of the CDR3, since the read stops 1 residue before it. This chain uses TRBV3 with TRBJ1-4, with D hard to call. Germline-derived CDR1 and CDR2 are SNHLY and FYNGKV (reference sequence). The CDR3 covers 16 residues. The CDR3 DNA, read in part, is TGTGCCAGCAGCTCTAGCCCTAAAATTTCCAGCGAAAGATTATTT. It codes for CASSSSPKISSERLF. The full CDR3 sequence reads CASSSSPKISSERLFF.

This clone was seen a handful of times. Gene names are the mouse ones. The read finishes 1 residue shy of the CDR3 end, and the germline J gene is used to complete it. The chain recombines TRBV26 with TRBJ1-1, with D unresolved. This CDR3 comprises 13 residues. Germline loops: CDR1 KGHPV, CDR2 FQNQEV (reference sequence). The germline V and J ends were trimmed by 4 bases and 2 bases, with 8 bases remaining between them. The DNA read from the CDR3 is TGTGCCAGCAGTCCGGGCCTCAACACAGAAGTCTTC. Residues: CASSPGLNTEVF. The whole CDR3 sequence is CASSPGLNTEVFF.

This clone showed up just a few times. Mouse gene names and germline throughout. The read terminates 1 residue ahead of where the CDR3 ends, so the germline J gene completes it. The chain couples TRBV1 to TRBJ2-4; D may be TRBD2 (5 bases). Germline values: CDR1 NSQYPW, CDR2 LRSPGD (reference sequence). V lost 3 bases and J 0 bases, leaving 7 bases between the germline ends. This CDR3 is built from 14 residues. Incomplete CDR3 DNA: TGCACCTGCAGTGCCCTGGGCAGTCAAAACACCTTGTAC. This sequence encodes CTCSALGSQNTLY. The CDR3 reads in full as CTCSALGSQNTLYF.

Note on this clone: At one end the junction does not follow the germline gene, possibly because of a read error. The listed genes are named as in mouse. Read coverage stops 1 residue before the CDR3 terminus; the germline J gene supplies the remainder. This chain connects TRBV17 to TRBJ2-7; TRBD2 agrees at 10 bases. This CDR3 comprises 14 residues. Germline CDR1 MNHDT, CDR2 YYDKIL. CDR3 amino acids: CASSPWGGAGEQYF. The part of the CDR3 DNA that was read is TGTGCCAGCAGTCCCTGGGGGGGCGCGGGTGAACAGTAC.

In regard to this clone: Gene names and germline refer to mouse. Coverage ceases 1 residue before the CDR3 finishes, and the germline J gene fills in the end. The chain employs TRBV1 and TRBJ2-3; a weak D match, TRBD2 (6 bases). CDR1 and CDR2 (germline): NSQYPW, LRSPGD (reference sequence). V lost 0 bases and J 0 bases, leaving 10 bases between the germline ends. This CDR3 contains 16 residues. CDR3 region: CTCSAELGPSAETLYF. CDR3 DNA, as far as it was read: TGCACCTGCAGTGCAGAGCTGGGGCCTAGTGCAGAAACGCTGTAT.

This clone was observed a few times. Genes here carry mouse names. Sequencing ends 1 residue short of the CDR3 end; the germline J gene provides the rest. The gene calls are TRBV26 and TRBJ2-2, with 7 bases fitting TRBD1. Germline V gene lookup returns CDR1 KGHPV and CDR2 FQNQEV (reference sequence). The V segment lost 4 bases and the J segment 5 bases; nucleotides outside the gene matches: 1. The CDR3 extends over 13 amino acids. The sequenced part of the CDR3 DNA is TGTGCCAGCAGTCGGGACAGAACCGGGCAGCTCTAC. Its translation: CASSRDRTGQLY. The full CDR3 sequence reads CASSRDRTGQLYF.